The present T cell receptor (beta chain) was sequenced within a study of breast tumors, draining lymph nodes, adjacent tissues. The CDR3 runs to 13 residues. Unmatched junction bases numbered 6, after V lost 8 bases and J lost 5 bases. Germline CDR1 reads MNHNS; CDR2 reads SASEGT. The lymph nodes were axillary draining lymph nodes from breast cancer patients. TCRdb used MiXCR to reprocess the multiplex PCR reads, holding one entry per CDR3 protein. In the table there are around 130,000 distinct CDR3 sequences, about 20% of which are singletons. This clonotype was detected many times. Antigen unknown. Whole-study results and caveats: Data fit most tumor T cells coming from lymph node, expanding in tumor. Compared with lymph nodes, tumors were less diverse; compared with nontumor tissue, more. That most tumor T cells come from lymph nodes remained unproven. Luminal-like breast cancer showed significantly greater tumor-nontumor repertoire similarity than basal-like breast cancer did.

This sequence was found in a female donor with breast cancer. Some clones in this sample may be carry-over from other donors' samples. Sequences were obtained from axillary lymph node tissue. The chain couples TRBV6-1 to TRBJ2-3, with 8 bases identical to TRBD2. The CDR3 coding sequence is TGTGCCAGCTCCGGGAGCGGGAGAGATACGCAGTATTTT. Translation gives CASSGSGRDTQYF.